The 3 T cell receptor beta chains presented below share a single source sample, sequenced in a study of somatic mutations in cytotoxic T cells in rheumatoid arthritis. Using immunoSEQ multiplex PCR, the repertoire was profiled, and TCRdb retains in-frame clones only, with some absent. The table includes some 21,000 clones, about four fifths detected once. The sequenced sample was CD8+ T cells sorted from blood. These receptor sequences come from an adult with rheumatoid arthritis.

The chain uses TRBV7-9 and TRBJ1-4; D gene unclear. V lost 4 bases and J 8 bases, leaving 17 bases between the germline ends. CDR3 length: 15 amino acids. The germline gives CDR1 SEHNR, CDR2 FQNEAQ (reference sequence). CDR3 protein: CASSSPSEADEKLFF. In DNA form, the CDR3 reads TGTGCCAGCAGCTCCCCCTCAGAAGCGGACGAAAAACTGTTTTTT. Variable domain in full (rest from reference TRBV7-9 and TRBJ1-4): DTGVSQNPRHKITKRGQNVTFRCDPISEHNRLYWYRQTLGQGPEFLTYFQNEAQLEKSRLLSDRFSAERPKGSFSTLEIQRTEQGDSAMYLCASSSPSEADEKLFFGSGTQLSVL.

In its sample, this clone ranks as medium-sized. This chain connects TRBV6-1 to TRBJ2-7; 8 bases match TRBD2. Germline V gives CDR1 MNHNS, CDR2 SASEGT. The CDR3 sequence is 14 residues long. With V trimmed by 4 bases and J by 2 bases, 4 bases remained unmatched. Here the CDR3 DNA reads TGTGCCAGCAGTGGGAGGGGACTAGCCTACGAGCAGTACTTC. It translates to CASSGRGLAYEQYF.

The chain couples TRBV7-2 to TRBJ1-2, with D possibly matching TRBD1 (6 bases). Germline V gene lookup returns CDR1 SGHTA and CDR2 FQGNSA. The CDR3 consists of 15 residues. V dropped 5 bases and J dropped 7 bases, with 20 bases sitting between them. In DNA, the CDR3 is TGTGCCAGCAGCACCGACGACAGGCCTCTCACTGGCTACACCTTC. Its translation: CASSTDDRPLTGYTF.